This T cell receptor beta chain was recovered during a study of T cells in Graves' hyperthyroidism and ophthalmopathy. TCR beta CDR3 region amplification was performed from RNA transcripts. During a first-round RT-PCR of the TCR CDR3, the HTBI primer set was used. Using its own MiXCR run on the multiplex PCR reads, TCRdb lists one record per CDR3 protein. The sample includes fewer than 700,000 distinct CDR3 sequences, 16% of them seen just once. The CDR3 consists of 14 residues. The V gene's germline CDR1 is SQVTM and CDR2 ANQGSEA. With 4 bases removed from V and 1 base from J, the gap between germline ends came to 13 bases. Criteria for exclusion of patients were uncontrolled infection, other autoimmune disease, pregnancy or lactation.

The chain joins TRBV29-1 to TRBJ2-5; TRBD1 is a possible D gene (5 bases). Material for sequencing was blood. This sequence was found in a woman in her 30s with Graves' hyperthyroidism. The CDR3 bases are TGCAGCGTTGCACAGGCTACGATCCAAGAGACCCAGTACTTC. This translates into CSVAQATIQETQYF.